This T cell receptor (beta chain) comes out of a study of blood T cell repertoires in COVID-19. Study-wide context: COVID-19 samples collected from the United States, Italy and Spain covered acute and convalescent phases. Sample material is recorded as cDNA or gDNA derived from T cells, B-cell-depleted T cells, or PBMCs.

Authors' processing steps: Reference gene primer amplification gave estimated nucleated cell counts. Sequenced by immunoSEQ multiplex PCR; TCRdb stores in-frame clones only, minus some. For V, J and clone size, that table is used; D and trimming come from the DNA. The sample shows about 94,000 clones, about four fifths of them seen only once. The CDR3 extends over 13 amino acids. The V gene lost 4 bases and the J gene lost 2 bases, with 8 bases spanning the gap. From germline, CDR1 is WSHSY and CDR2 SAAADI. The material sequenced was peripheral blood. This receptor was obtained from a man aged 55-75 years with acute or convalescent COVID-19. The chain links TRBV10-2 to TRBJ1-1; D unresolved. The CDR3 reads CASSVQVNTEAFF. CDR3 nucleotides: TGCGCCAGCAGTGTCCAGGTTAACACTGAAGCTTTCTTT.